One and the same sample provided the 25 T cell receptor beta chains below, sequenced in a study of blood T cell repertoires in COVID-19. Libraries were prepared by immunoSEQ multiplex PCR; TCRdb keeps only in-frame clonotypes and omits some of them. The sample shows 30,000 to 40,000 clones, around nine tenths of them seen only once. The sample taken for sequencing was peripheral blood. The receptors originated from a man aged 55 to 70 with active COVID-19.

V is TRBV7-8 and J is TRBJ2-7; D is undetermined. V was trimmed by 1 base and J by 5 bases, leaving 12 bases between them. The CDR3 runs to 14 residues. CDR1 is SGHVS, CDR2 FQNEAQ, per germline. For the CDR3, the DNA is TGTGCCAGCAGCTTAGTTGCAGGTTTTAACGAGCAGTACTTC. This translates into CASSLVAGFNEQYF.

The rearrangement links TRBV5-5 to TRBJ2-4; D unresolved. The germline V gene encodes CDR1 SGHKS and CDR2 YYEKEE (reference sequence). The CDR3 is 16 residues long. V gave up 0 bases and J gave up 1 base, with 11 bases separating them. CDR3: CASSLDSYLAKNIQYF. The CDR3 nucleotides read TGTGCCAGCAGCTTGGATAGCTACCTCGCCAAAAACATTCAGTACTTC.

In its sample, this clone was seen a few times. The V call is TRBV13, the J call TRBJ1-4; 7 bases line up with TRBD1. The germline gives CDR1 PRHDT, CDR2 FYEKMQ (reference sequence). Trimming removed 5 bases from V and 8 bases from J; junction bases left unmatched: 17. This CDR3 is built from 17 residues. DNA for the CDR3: TGTGCCAGCAGCCCCCGACAGGGAGGAGGTTTTGGAGAAAAACTGTTTTTT. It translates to CASSPRQGGGFGEKLFF.

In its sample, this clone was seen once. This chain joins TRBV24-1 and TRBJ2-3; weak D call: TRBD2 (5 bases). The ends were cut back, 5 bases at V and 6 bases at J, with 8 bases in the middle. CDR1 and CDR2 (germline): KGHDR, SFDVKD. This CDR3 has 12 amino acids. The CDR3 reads CATSGAGDTQYF. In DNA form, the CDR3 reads TGTGCCACCAGTGGGGCGGGCGATACGCAGTATTTT.

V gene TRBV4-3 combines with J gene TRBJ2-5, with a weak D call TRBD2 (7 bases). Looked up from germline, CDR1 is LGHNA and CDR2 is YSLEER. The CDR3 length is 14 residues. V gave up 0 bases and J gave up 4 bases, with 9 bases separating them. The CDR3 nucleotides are TGCGCCAGCAGCCAAGAGGCGGGGGCAGAGACCCAGTACTTC. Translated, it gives CASSQEAGAETQYF.

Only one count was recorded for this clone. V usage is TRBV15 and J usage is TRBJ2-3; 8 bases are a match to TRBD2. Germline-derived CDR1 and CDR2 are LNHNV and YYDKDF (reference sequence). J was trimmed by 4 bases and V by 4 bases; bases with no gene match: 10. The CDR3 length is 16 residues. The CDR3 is CATSKSGGPPSDTQYF. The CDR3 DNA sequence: TGTGCCACCAGCAAGAGCGGGGGACCTCCGTCAGATACGCAGTATTTT.

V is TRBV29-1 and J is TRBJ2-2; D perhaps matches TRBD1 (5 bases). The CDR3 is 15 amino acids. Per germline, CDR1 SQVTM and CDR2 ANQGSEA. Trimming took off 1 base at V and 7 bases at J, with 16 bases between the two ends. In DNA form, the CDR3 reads TGCAGCGTTGAAGGGGGCCCCAGTGGGGTCGGGGAGCTGTTTTTT. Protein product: CSVEGGPSGVGELFF.

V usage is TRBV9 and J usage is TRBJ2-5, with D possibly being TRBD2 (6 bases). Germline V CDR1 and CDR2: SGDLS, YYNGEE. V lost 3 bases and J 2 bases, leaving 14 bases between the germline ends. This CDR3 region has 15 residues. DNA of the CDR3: TGTGCCAGCAGCGGATCGCCCGGGGGACAAGAGACCCAGTACTTC. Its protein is CASSGSPGGQETQYF.

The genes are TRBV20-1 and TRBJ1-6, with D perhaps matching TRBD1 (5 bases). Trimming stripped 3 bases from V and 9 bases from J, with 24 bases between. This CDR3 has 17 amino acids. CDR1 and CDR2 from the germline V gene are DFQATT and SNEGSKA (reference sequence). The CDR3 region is CSASAGEGVWSGSPLHF. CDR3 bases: TGCAGTGCTAGTGCGGGGGAAGGAGTATGGAGTGGTTCACCCCTCCACTTT.

In nucleotides, the CDR3 is TGTGCCAGCAGTTATCGGGCGGGACTCGCTTCGTGGGGGGCCAACGTCCTGACTTTC. Residues: CASSYRAGLASWGANVLTF. The chain joins TRBV27 to TRBJ2-6, with a tentative D call TRBD2 (6 bases). This CDR3 contains 19 residues. Germline V gene sequence: CDR1 MNHEY, CDR2 SMNVEV (reference sequence). V shed 4 bases and J shed 4 bases, with 23 bases lying between them.

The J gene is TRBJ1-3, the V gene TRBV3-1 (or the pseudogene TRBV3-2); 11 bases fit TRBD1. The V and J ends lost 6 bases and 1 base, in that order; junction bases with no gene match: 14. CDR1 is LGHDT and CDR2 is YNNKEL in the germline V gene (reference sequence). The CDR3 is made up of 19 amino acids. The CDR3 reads CASSPEDRDRGLSGNTIYF. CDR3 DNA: TGTGCCAGCAGTCCAGAGGACCGGGACAGGGGGTTATCTGGAAACACCATATATTTT.

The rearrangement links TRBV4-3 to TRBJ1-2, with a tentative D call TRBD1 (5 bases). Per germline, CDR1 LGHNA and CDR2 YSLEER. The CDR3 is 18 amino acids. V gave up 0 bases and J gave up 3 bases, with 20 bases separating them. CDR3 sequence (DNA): TGCGCCAGCAGCCAAGATCCAAGAAGTGCGACAGTCTACTATGGCTACACCTTC. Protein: CASSQDPRSATVYYGYTF.

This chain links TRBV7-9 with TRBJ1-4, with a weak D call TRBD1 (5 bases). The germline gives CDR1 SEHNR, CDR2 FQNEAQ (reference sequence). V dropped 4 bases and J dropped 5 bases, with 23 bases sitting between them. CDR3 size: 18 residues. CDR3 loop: CASSSGTLRVPNNEKLFF. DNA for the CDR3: TGTGCCAGCAGCTCAGGGACTCTTAGGGTTCCTAACAATGAAAAACTGTTTTTT.

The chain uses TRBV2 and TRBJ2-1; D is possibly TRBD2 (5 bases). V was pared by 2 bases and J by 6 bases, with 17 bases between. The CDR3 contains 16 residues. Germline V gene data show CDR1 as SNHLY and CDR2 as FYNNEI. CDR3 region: CASSEFKRADFNEQFF. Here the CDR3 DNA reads TGTGCCAGCAGTGAATTTAAGAGGGCGGATTTCAATGAGCAGTTCTTC.

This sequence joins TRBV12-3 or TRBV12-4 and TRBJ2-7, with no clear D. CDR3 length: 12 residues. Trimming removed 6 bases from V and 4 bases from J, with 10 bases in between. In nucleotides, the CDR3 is TGTGCCAGCAGCATCGGGTATTACGAGCAGTACTTC. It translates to CASSIGYYEQYF.

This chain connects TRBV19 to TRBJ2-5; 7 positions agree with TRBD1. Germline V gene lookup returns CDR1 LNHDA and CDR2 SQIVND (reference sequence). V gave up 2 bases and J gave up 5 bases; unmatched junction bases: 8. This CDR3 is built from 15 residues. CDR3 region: CASSIQRGPRETQYF. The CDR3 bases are TGTGCCAGTAGTATACAGAGGGGGCCCCGGGAGACCCAGTACTTC.

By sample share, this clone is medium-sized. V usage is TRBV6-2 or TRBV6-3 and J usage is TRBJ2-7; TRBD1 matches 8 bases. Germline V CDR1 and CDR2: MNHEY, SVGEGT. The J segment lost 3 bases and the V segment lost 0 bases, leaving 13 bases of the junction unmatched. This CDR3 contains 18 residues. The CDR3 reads CASSYSIRRGRWFYEQYF. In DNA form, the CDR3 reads TGTGCCAGCAGTTACTCGATTCGCAGGGGGCGCTGGTTCTACGAGCAGTACTTC.

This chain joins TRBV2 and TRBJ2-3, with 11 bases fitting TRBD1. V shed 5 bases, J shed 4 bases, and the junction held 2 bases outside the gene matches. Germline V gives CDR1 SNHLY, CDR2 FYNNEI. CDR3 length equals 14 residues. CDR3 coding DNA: TGTGCCAGCAGTCGGGACAGGGGGGCAGATACGCAGTATTTT. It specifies CASSRDRGADTQYF. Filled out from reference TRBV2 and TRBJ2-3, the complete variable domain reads EPEVTQTPSHQVTQMGQEVILRCVPISNHLYFYWYRQILGQKVEFLVSFYNNEISEKSEIFDDQFSVERPDGSNFTLKIRSTKLEDSAMYFCASSRDRGADTQYFGPGTRLTVL.

The CDR3 nucleotides read TGTGCCAGCAGTAGCAGTCCTACAGGGGGGGAGACCCAGTACTTC. Translating it yields CASSSSPTGGETQYF. V and J are TRBV6-5 and TRBJ2-5; the match to TRBD1 covers 8 bases. V was clipped by 5 bases and J by 5 bases; unmatched bases: 10. The germline V gene has CDR1 MNHEY and CDR2 SVGAGI. The CDR3 totals 15 residues.

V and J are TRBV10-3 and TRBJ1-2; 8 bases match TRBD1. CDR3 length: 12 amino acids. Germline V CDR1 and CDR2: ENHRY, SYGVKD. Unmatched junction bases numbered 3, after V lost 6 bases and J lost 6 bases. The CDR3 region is CAISSGQDGYTF. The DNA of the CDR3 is TGTGCCATCAGCTCGGGACAGGATGGCTACACCTTC.

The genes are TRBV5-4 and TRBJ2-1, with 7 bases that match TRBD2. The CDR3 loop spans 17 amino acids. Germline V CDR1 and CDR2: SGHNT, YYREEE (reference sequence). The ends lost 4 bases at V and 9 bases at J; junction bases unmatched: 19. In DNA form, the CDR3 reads TGTGCCAGCAGCACACCTAGCGATGGAGGGAGGGCCACTGAGCAGTTCTTC. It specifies CASSTPSDGGRATEQFF.

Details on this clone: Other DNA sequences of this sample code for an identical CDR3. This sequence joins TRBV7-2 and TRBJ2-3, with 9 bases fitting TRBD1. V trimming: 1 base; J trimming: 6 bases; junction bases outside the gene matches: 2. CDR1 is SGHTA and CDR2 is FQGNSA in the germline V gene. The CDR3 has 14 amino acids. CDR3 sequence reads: CASSLDRGRDTQYF. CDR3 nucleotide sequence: TGTGCCAGCAGCTTAGACAGGGGGCGTGATACGCAGTATTTT.

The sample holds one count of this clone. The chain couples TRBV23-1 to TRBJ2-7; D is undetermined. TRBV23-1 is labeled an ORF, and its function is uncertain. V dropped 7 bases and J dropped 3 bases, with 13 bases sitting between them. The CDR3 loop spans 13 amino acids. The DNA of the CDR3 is TGCGCCAGCACCCAATGGTCAGTCTACGAGCAGTACTTC. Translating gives CASTQWSVYEQYF.

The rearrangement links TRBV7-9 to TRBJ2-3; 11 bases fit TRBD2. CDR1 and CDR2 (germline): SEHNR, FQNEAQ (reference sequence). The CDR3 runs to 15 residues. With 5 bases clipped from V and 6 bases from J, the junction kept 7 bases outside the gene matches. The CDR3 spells CASSDRTSGRDTQYF. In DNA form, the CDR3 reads TGTGCCAGCAGCGATAGGACTAGCGGGCGGGATACGCAGTATTTT. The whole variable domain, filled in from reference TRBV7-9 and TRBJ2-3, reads DTGVSQNPRHKITKRGQNVTFRCDPISEHNRLYWYRQTLGQGPEFLTYFQNEAQLEKSRLLSDRFSAERPKGSFSTLEIQRTEQGDSAMYLCASSDRTSGRDTQYFGPGTRLTVL.

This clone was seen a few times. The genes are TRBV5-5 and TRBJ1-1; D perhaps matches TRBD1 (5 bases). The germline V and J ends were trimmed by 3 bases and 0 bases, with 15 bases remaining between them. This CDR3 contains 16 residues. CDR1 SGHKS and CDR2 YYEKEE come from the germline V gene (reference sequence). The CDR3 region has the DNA TGTGCCAGCAGCTCGATCGGGGGAACCATGAACACTGAAGCTTTCTTT. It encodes CASSSIGGTMNTEAFF.